A selection of T cell receptor beta chains follows, all from one sample in a study of T-cell reconstitution after alpha-beta-depleted transplantation in children. Each CDR3 protein is one row after TCRdb ran MiXCR on the PCR reads. The sample includes about 230,000 distinct CDR3 sequences, 12% of them seen just once. The specimen comprised PBMCs from the stem cell graft donor, sampled from the stem cell graft. These receptors were obtained from a human donor who donated a stem cell graft to a child with acute lymphoblastic leukemia. The CDR3 runs from the conserved cysteine through the conserved F or W. D genes are given only for firm matches. The size field is filled for only some rows; it gives once, few, many or a size class.

abundance: -; d_gene: TRBD1; v_gene: TRBV19; len: 16; j_gene: TRBJ2-4; CDR3nt: TGTGCCAGTAGTACCGGGACAGGGATAGCCAAAAACATTCAGTACTTC; CDR3aa: CASSTGTGIAKNIQYF
abundance: many; d_gene: -; v_gene: TRBV7-2; len: 16; j_gene: TRBJ2-5; CDR3nt: TGTGCCAGCAATATTGGCTCCCCCGTAGGGGGAGAGACCCAGTACTTC; CDR3aa: CASNIGSPVGGETQYF
abundance: many; d_gene: -; v_gene: TRBV12-3/TRBV12-4; len: 15; j_gene: TRBJ1-3; CDR3nt: TGTGCCAGCAGTTTTAGGGGAGCCTCTGGAAACACCATATATTTT; CDR3aa: CASSFRGASGNTIYF
abundance: many; d_gene: -; v_gene: TRBV6-5; len: 12; j_gene: TRBJ1-2; CDR3nt: TGTGCCACCCAGGCTTCTAACTATGGCTACACCTTC; CDR3aa: CATQASNYGYTF
abundance: many; d_gene: TRBD1; v_gene: TRBV7-2; len: 14; j_gene: TRBJ2-7; CDR3nt: TGTGCCAGTTCTCAACTGACAGGGTCCTACGAGCAGTACTTC; CDR3aa: CASSQLTGSYEQYF
abundance: -; d_gene: -; v_gene: TRBV6-1; len: 14; j_gene: TRBJ2-3; CDR3nt: TGTGCCAGCAGTGAAGCGGGACTCCAGTACACGCAGTATTTT; CDR3aa: CASSEAGLQYTQYF
abundance: many; d_gene: TRBD2; v_gene: TRBV6-5; len: 16; j_gene: TRBJ2-5; CDR3nt: TGTGCCAGCAGTTACTCGAGCGGGGGGGCACAAGAGACCCAGTACTTC; CDR3aa: CASSYSSGGAQETQYF
abundance: few; d_gene: TRBD1; v_gene: TRBV29-1; len: 13; j_gene: TRBJ2-7; CDR3nt: TGCAGCGTTGCCCGGGCTACAGGGGGCGAGCAGTACTTC; CDR3aa: CSVARATGGEQYF
abundance: many; d_gene: -; v_gene: TRBV5-1; len: 18; j_gene: TRBJ2-6; CDR3nt: TGCGCCAGCAGCTTGTCCGGGACGGCCGCATCTGGGGCCAACGTCCTGACTTTC; CDR3aa: CASSLSGTAASGANVLTF
abundance: few; d_gene: TRBD2; v_gene: TRBV3-1; len: 16; j_gene: TRBJ2-5; CDR3nt: TGTGCCAGCAGCCAATCCTGGACTAGCGGCCAAGAGACCCAGTACTTC; CDR3aa: CASSQSWTSGQETQYF
abundance: many; d_gene: -; v_gene: TRBV12-3/TRBV12-4; len: 17; j_gene: TRBJ2-3; CDR3nt: TGTGCCAGCACCCAATGGTCCCTAGCTCCCAACACAGATACGCAGTATTTT; CDR3aa: CASTQWSLAPNTDTQYF
abundance: many; d_gene: TRBD2; v_gene: TRBV4-3; len: 15; j_gene: TRBJ2-1; CDR3nt: TGCGCCAGCAGCCAAAGCTTTACGGGGGGCAATGAGCAGTTCTTC; CDR3aa: CASSQSFTGGNEQFF
abundance: many; d_gene: -; v_gene: TRBV6-1; len: 15; j_gene: TRBJ1-5; CDR3nt: TGTGCCAGCAGTGTTAAGGGGTTAGGCAATCAGCCCCAGCATTTT; CDR3aa: CASSVKGLGNQPQHF
abundance: few; d_gene: -; v_gene: TRBV6-1; len: 16; j_gene: TRBJ1-4; CDR3nt: TGTGCCAGCAGGCTAATAGCGACAGGCCCGAATGAAAAACTGTTTTTT; CDR3aa: CASRLIATGPNEKLFF
abundance: many; d_gene: TRBD1; v_gene: TRBV12-3/TRBV12-4; len: 16; j_gene: TRBJ1-1; CDR3nt: TGTGCCAGCAGGTGGGGGGTTACAGGGGGCAACACTGAAGCTTTCTTT; CDR3aa: CASRWGVTGGNTEAFF
abundance: many; d_gene: -; v_gene: TRBV5-1; len: 15; j_gene: TRBJ2-2; CDR3nt: TGCGCCAGCAGCTTACGGACTGCTAACACCGGGGAGCTGTTTTTT; CDR3aa: CASSLRTANTGELFF
abundance: many; d_gene: TRBD2; v_gene: TRBV5-1; len: 14; j_gene: TRBJ2-3; CDR3nt: TGCGCCAGCATTGCGGGAGGGCCTGCAGATACGCAGTATTTT; CDR3aa: CASIAGGPADTQYF
abundance: -; d_gene: -; v_gene: TRBV5-1; len: 15; j_gene: TRBJ2-3; CDR3nt: TGCGCCAGCAGCTTTAGGGACCTCAGCACAGATACGCAGTATTTT; CDR3aa: CASSFRDLSTDTQYF
abundance: many; d_gene: -; v_gene: TRBV6-1; len: 13; j_gene: TRBJ1-1; CDR3nt: TGTGCCAGCATGGGGAGGGGAATCACTGAAGCTTTCTTT; CDR3aa: CASMGRGITEAFF
abundance: many; d_gene: -; v_gene: TRBV7-2; len: 14; j_gene: TRBJ2-2; CDR3nt: TGTGCCAGCAGCCCACGCGCGAACACCGGGGAGCTGTTTTTT; CDR3aa: CASSPRANTGELFF
abundance: few; d_gene: TRBD1; v_gene: TRBV7-9; len: 14; j_gene: TRBJ1-6; CDR3nt: TGTGCCAGCAGGTCTGGGACAGGGGATTCACCCCTCCACTTT; CDR3aa: CASRSGTGDSPLHF
abundance: -; d_gene: -; v_gene: TRBV6-5; len: 16; j_gene: TRBJ1-2; CDR3nt: TGTGCCAGCAGTTACGATCCGGACGGGTATCGCTATGGCTACACCTTC; CDR3aa: CASSYDPDGYRYGYTF
abundance: many; d_gene: -; v_gene: TRBV7-2; len: 15; j_gene: TRBJ1-1; CDR3nt: TGTGCCAGCAGCTTAAGGCCTCTTCGGGGCACTGAAGCTTTCTTT; CDR3aa: CASSLRPLRGTEAFF
abundance: many; d_gene: -; v_gene: TRBV6-5; len: 13; j_gene: TRBJ1-5; CDR3nt: TGTGCCAGCAAGGCAGGGGGCAATCAGCCCCAGCATTTT; CDR3aa: CASKAGGNQPQHF
abundance: many; d_gene: -; v_gene: TRBV5-1; len: 13; j_gene: TRBJ1-2; CDR3nt: TGCGCCAGCAGCTTGACTGACGGCTGGAGCTACACCTTC; CDR3aa: CASSLTDGWSYTF
abundance: many; d_gene: TRBD1; v_gene: TRBV5-5; len: 15; j_gene: TRBJ2-7; CDR3nt: TGTGCCAGCAGCCGACAGGGGCTCTTTAACTACGAGCAGTACTTC; CDR3aa: CASSRQGLFNYEQYF
abundance: many; d_gene: -; v_gene: TRBV5-5; len: 13; j_gene: TRBJ2-1; CDR3nt: TGTGCCAGCAGCTTTTTACGTTACGATGAGCAGTTCTTC; CDR3aa: CASSFLRYDEQFF
abundance: few; d_gene: -; v_gene: TRBV12-3/TRBV12-4; len: 12; j_gene: TRBJ2-2; CDR3nt: TGTGCCAGCAGTTGGACATCCGGGGAGCTGTTTTTT; CDR3aa: CASSWTSGELFF
abundance: many; d_gene: -; v_gene: TRBV9; len: 12; j_gene: TRBJ2-1; CDR3nt: TGTGCCAGCAGCCCGCGGGTCGATGAGCAGTTCTTC; CDR3aa: CASSPRVDEQFF
abundance: many; d_gene: -; v_gene: TRBV20-1; len: 16; j_gene: TRBJ2-1; CDR3nt: TGCAGTGCTAGAGTTTTAACAGGGAGCTCCTACAATGAGCAGTTCTTC; CDR3aa: CSARVLTGSSYNEQFF
abundance: many; d_gene: -; v_gene: TRBV28; len: 13; j_gene: TRBJ2-5; CDR3nt: TGTGCCAGCAGTTCCGGACAGCAAGAGACCCAGTACTTC; CDR3aa: CASSSGQQETQYF
abundance: many; d_gene: -; v_gene: TRBV20-1; len: 13; j_gene: TRBJ2-7; CDR3nt: TGCAGTGCCCGCGCAGGGCCCCTCTACGAGCAGTACTTC; CDR3aa: CSARAGPLYEQYF
abundance: few; d_gene: -; v_gene: TRBV30; len: 14; j_gene: TRBJ1-2; CDR3nt: TGTGCCTGGAGTGTACATTTACAGGGCGATGGCTACACCTTC; CDR3aa: CAWSVHLQGDGYTF
abundance: few; d_gene: -; v_gene: TRBV20-1; len: 14; j_gene: TRBJ2-7; CDR3nt: TGCAGTGCTTGGACGGGGATGATCTCCTACGAGCAGTACTTC; CDR3aa: CSAWTGMISYEQYF
abundance: few; d_gene: -; v_gene: TRBV4-2; len: 16; j_gene: TRBJ1-2; CDR3nt: TGTGCCAGCAGCCAAGATCTACAGATCTTTAACTATGGCTACACCTTC; CDR3aa: CASSQDLQIFNYGYTF
abundance: many; d_gene: -; v_gene: TRBV10-2; len: 12; j_gene: TRBJ2-2; CDR3nt: TGCGCCAGCAGTGAGGGGGGCCTTGGGCTGTTTTTT; CDR3aa: CASSEGGLGLFF
abundance: many; d_gene: -; v_gene: TRBV27; len: 14; j_gene: TRBJ2-3; CDR3nt: TGTGCCAGCAGTTTATTCGGGGGCACAGATACGCAGTATTTT; CDR3aa: CASSLFGGTDTQYF
abundance: -; d_gene: TRBD2; v_gene: TRBV4-1; len: 13; j_gene: TRBJ2-1; CDR3nt: TGCGCCAGCAGCCAAGCTATCGTTAGCGGGAAGTTCTTC; CDR3aa: CASSQAIVSGKFF
abundance: few; d_gene: TRBD1; v_gene: TRBV7-8; len: 16; j_gene: TRBJ2-7; CDR3nt: TGTGCCAGCAGCTCCTCTACGGGACAGTTTTCCTACGAGCAGTACTTC; CDR3aa: CASSSSTGQFSYEQYF
abundance: many; d_gene: TRBD1; v_gene: TRBV20-1; len: 13; j_gene: TRBJ1-5; CDR3nt: TGCAGTGCTCACGGACAGGCCAATCAGCCCCAGCATTTT; CDR3aa: CSAHGQANQPQHF
abundance: many; d_gene: TRBD2; v_gene: TRBV9; len: 16; j_gene: TRBJ2-5; CDR3nt: TGTGCCAGCAGCGTGGGGACTAGCGGGAATACGGAGACCCAGTACTTC; CDR3aa: CASSVGTSGNTETQYF
abundance: many; d_gene: -; v_gene: TRBV10-3; len: 18; j_gene: TRBJ2-7; CDR3nt: TGTGCCATCAGTGAGTCGGGCGGGCCGGGGGACTTAACCTACGAGCAGTACTTC; CDR3aa: CAISESGGPGDLTYEQYF
abundance: many; d_gene: -; v_gene: TRBV20-1; len: 14; j_gene: TRBJ2-1; CDR3nt: TGCAGTGCTAGCGGGGGCAGCTCCTACAATGAGCAGTTCTTC; CDR3aa: CSASGGSSYNEQFF
abundance: many; d_gene: -; v_gene: TRBV29-1; len: 14; j_gene: TRBJ2-1; CDR3nt: TGCAGCGTCGAAGGACAGAGGCTGACTAATGAGCAGTTCTTC; CDR3aa: CSVEGQRLTNEQFF
abundance: many; d_gene: -; v_gene: TRBV11-2; len: 12; j_gene: TRBJ2-2; CDR3nt: TGTGCCAGCAGCCTGCAGGCCGGGGAGCTGTTTTTT; CDR3aa: CASSLQAGELFF
abundance: -; d_gene: TRBD2; v_gene: TRBV5-4; len: 17; j_gene: TRBJ2-5; CDR3nt: TGTGCCAGCAGCCCAGGACTAGCGGGGGGCTATTCGGAGACCCAGTACTTC; CDR3aa: CASSPGLAGGYSETQYF
abundance: many; d_gene: -; v_gene: TRBV20-1; len: 14; j_gene: TRBJ1-6; CDR3nt: TGCAGTGCTAGAGGGGGGTGGAGCAGTGAGACCCTCCACTTT; CDR3aa: CSARGGWSSETLHF
abundance: many; d_gene: -; v_gene: TRBV27; len: 15; j_gene: TRBJ1-2; CDR3nt: TGTGCCAGCAGTTTATCCATTACAAGACCCTATGGCTACACCTTC; CDR3aa: CASSLSITRPYGYTF
abundance: many; d_gene: -; v_gene: TRBV9; len: 16; j_gene: TRBJ2-3; CDR3nt: TGTGCCAGCAGCGTAGTACAACAGGGAGGAACAGATACGCAGTATTTT; CDR3aa: CASSVVQQGGTDTQYF
abundance: many; d_gene: -; v_gene: TRBV20-1; len: 13; j_gene: TRBJ1-1; CDR3nt: TGCAGTGCCAAAGATGTGGCGAACACTGAAGCTTTCTTT; CDR3aa: CSAKDVANTEAFF
abundance: many; d_gene: -; v_gene: TRBV28; len: 12; j_gene: TRBJ1-5; CDR3nt: TGTGCCAGCAGTTTGGGACGGGACTTCCAGCATTTT; CDR3aa: CASSLGRDFQHF
abundance: -; d_gene: -; v_gene: TRBV7-9; len: 14; j_gene: TRBJ1-2; CDR3nt: TGTGCCAGCAGCTCCCGGGGGAGGGGCGAAGGCTACACCTTC; CDR3aa: CASSSRGRGEGYTF
abundance: many; d_gene: -; v_gene: TRBV12-3/TRBV12-4; len: 13; j_gene: TRBJ2-5; CDR3nt: TGTGCCAGCAGTCCACTCCATCAAGAGACCCAGTACTTC; CDR3aa: CASSPLHQETQYF
abundance: many; d_gene: -; v_gene: TRBV9; len: 15; j_gene: TRBJ2-7; CDR3nt: TGTGCCAGCAGCGTAGACGGGACCTTTTCCTACGAGCAGTACTTC; CDR3aa: CASSVDGTFSYEQYF
abundance: many; d_gene: -; v_gene: TRBV9; len: 15; j_gene: TRBJ1-1; CDR3nt: TGTGCCAGCAGCGTAGTAGGGAACTGGAACACTGAAGCTTTCTTT; CDR3aa: CASSVVGNWNTEAFF
abundance: many; d_gene: TRBD1; v_gene: TRBV20-1; len: 18; j_gene: TRBJ2-4; CDR3nt: TGCAGTGCTAGAAATCCCGGGACAGGGGGCAATGAGGGAAACATTCAGTACTTC; CDR3aa: CSARNPGTGGNEGNIQYF
abundance: many; d_gene: TRBD1; v_gene: TRBV4-3; len: 15; j_gene: TRBJ1-4; CDR3nt: TGCGCCAGCAGCCTTTCAAACAGGGGATATGAAAAACTGTTTTTT; CDR3aa: CASSLSNRGYEKLFF